The present T cell receptor beta chain was sequenced within a study of cytomegalovirus exposure and HLA in healthy donors (dated by TCRdb to about 2017). About the study as a whole: A later analysis indicated that the roughly 120 validation repertoires were generated on the platform also employed for the 666 repertoires of the first cohort. The study aimed to test whether cataloging public T cell receptors could reveal signatures of past pathogen exposure. In addition to the first cohort of 666 subjects, a separate validation cohort of approximately 120 different subjects was used. To predict cytomegalovirus infection status, the study combined high-throughput TCR immunosequencing, statistical association of individual TCRs with disease status, and machine learning. What the study reported, not specific to this receptor: The classifier was reported to diagnose cytomegalovirus status with high specificity and sensitivity in both the original cohort and the validation cohort. The study listed 150 to 200 TCR beta chains as associated with cytomegalovirus. A later analysis lacked HLA typing for the validation cohort, so it scored co-occurrence in that cohort across all 110 or so repertoires. Of the cluster scores, 90% to 95% were above 0 in a later analysis, which found that TCRs clustered in the first cohort also tended to co-occur in the approximately 130 validation repertoires. Most TCR sequences were seen in very few donors, while some public TCRs were found in many individuals. In vitro tests confirmed that a few of the cytomegalovirus-associated TCR beta chains recognize cytomegalovirus antigens. The authors suggested that the approach could potentially be extended to other disease states and immunological phenotypes.

Concerning this clone: The clone's antigen remains unknown. Nothing much larger sits one base from this clone, and base qualities are not available.

Library preparation used the immunoSEQ multiplex PCR assay. The study's processing was this. A statistical classification framework was built to diagnose cytomegalovirus status from the catalog of TCR beta chain sequences. What TCRdb holds here is the immuneACCESS table cut down to in-frame rearrangements. Part of the clones is not present; checked against another copy, under half of the missing clones reflect an unresolved V gene, and the others are unexplained. Clonal size and the V and J genes are those of that table, whereas D and trimming came from the DNA. This sample is represented by some 84,000 clones; roughly 93% of them were singletons. The leading ten clones occupy roughly 1.9% of the sample. The germline V gene gives CDR1 as MRHNA and CDR2 as SNTAGT. The CDR3 has 14 amino acids, counting the end cysteine and phenylalanine. Only CDR3 DNA remains: 42 bases, in frame from the first base. Unmatched junction bases come to 3, with V trimmed by 5 bases and J by 8 bases.

The donors were included in the validation cohort of 100 to 150 subjects, a group kept apart from the roughly 610-subject first cohort. The clonotype comes from a man aged 25-40 years in good health and CMV-seronegative. Sequenced sample: PBMCs. The V and J segments used are TRBV6-4 and TRBJ2-1, and TRBD2 aligns with 13 junction nucleotides. The base sequence is TGTGCCAGCAGTTTGACTAGCGGGAGGCATGAGCAGTTCTTC. Translated, this is CASSLTSGRHEQFF.